These 23 T cell receptor beta chains were all obtained from the same sample, sequenced in a study of T cell responses to AZD1222 COVID-19 vaccine. Only in-frame clones appear in the TCRdb table, and some are missing; sequencing was by immunoSEQ multiplex PCR. The data show about 84,000 clones, around 89% seen once. Sequencing was performed on peripheral blood, taken on day 0 of AZD1222 vaccination. The receptors here all came from an adult in good health.

This clone was observed once. The rearrangement uses TRBV3-1 (or the pseudogene TRBV3-2) and TRBJ1-1, with D perhaps TRBD1 (6 bases). With 4 bases removed from V and 7 bases from J, the gap between germline ends came to 10 bases. Germline loops: CDR1 LGHDT, CDR2 YNNKEL (reference sequence). The CDR3 consists of 12 residues. The CDR3 DNA reads TGTGCCAGCAGCCCCAGAGGGGGTGAAGCTTTCTTT. This translates into CASSPRGGEAFF.

The V and J genes are TRBV28 and TRBJ2-7; no clear D gene. The germline gives CDR1 MDHEN, CDR2 SYDVKM. The V end was cut by 4 bases, the J end by 4 bases, with 11 bases between. The CDR3 loop spans 13 amino acids. CDR3 DNA: TGTGCCAGCAGTTCACCCGATGGGTACGAGCAGTACTTC. It codes for CASSSPDGYEQYF.

The chain links TRBV3-1 (or the pseudogene TRBV3-2) to TRBJ2-5; no reliable D call. Trimming took off 2 bases at V and 0 bases at J, with 1 base between the two ends. This CDR3 is built from 12 residues. Germline lookup yields CDR1 LGHDT and CDR2 YNNKEL (reference sequence). The CDR3 region is CASSQYQETQYF. CDR3 sequence (DNA): TGTGCCAGCAGCCAATACCAAGAGACCCAGTACTTC.

The chain couples TRBV6-5 to TRBJ1-2; D possibly corresponds to TRBD1 (5 bases). CDR3 length equals 14 residues. Germline values: CDR1 MNHEY, CDR2 SVGAGI. Trimming stripped 6 bases from V and 7 bases from J, with 18 bases between. The chain's CDR3 is CASRLPGTQGGYTF. CDR3 coding DNA: TGTGCCAGCAGACTACCTGGGACCCAGGGTGGCTACACCTTC.

V usage is TRBV5-5 and J usage is TRBJ1-4; D remains unclear. The CDR3 has 17 residues. Trimming stripped 0 bases from V and 6 bases from J, with 18 bases between. Per the germline V gene, CDR1 is SGHKS and CDR2 is YYEKEE (reference sequence). CDR3 region: CASSLDRVRVSDEKLFF. CDR3 sequence (DNA): TGTGCCAGCAGCTTGGACAGAGTTAGAGTTAGCGATGAAAAACTGTTTTTT.

V and J are TRBV5-6 and TRBJ2-7; D unclear. The CDR3 is 15 amino acids. Germline loops: CDR1 SGHDT, CDR2 YYEEEE. The germline V and J ends were trimmed by 0 bases and 0 bases, with 10 bases remaining between them. This CDR3 is CASSLGRPSSYEQYF. CDR3 DNA: TGTGCCAGCAGCTTGGGGCGGCCTAGCTCCTACGAGCAGTACTTC.

The rearrangement links TRBV7-9 to TRBJ1-1; D is perhaps TRBD1 (6 bases). Trimming took 5 bases from V and 7 from J, leaving 11 bases between them. This CDR3 has 12 amino acids. In germline, CDR1 is SEHNR, CDR2 FQNEAQ (reference sequence). The DNA of the CDR3 is TGTGCCAGCAGCCAAGGGGGAAATGAAGCTTTCTTT. Residues: CASSQGGNEAFF.

This clone has just one count. V is TRBV19 and J is TRBJ1-2, with D possibly TRBD1 on 6 matching bases. The CDR3 consists of 14 residues. Trimming took off 7 bases at V and 0 bases at J, with 12 bases between the two ends. Germline lookup yields CDR1 LNHDA and CDR2 SQIVND (reference sequence). CDR3 in amino acids: CASMEGDANYGYTF. The CDR3 coding sequence is TGTGCCAGTATGGAGGGGGACGCTAACTATGGCTACACCTTC.

The chain employs TRBV6-2 or TRBV6-3 and TRBJ2-6; 7 bases fit TRBD1. CDR1 is MNHEY, CDR2 SVGEGT, per germline. The CDR3 spans 19 residues. The V and J ends lost 6 bases and 1 base, in that order; junction bases with no gene match: 15. The CDR3 loop reads CASSLNPDRVFSGANVLTF. CDR3 DNA sequence: TGTGCCAGCAGCCTAAACCCCGACAGGGTTTTTTCTGGGGCCAACGTCCTGACTTTC.

V is TRBV5-1 and J is TRBJ2-1; TRBD2 aligns across 11 bases. The trim removed 0 bases at V and 7 bases at J, leaving 3 bases unmatched. Germline-derived CDR1 and CDR2 are SGHRS and YFSETQ. The CDR3 length is 15 residues. The CDR3 DNA reads as TGCGCCAGCAGCTTGGAACTAGCGGGAGCAAATGAGCAGTTCTTC. It translates to CASSLELAGANEQFF.

This chain links TRBV28 with TRBJ1-5, with 9 bases aligning to TRBD1. The CDR3 sequence is 17 residues long. Germline trimming cut 7 bases from V and 7 bases from J; bases unmatched to any gene: 17. CDR1 MDHEN and CDR2 SYDVKM come from the germline V gene. This chain's CDR3 is CASNRKWGGQGRQPQHF. For the CDR3, the DNA is TGTGCCAGCAACCGCAAGTGGGGGGGACAGGGTCGGCAGCCCCAGCATTTT.

The chain recombines TRBV5-6 with TRBJ2-7; D uncertain. The length of the CDR3 is 14 residues. Between the trimmed V and J ends, which lost 1 base and 7 bases, there was a span of 15 bases. Germline-derived CDR1 and CDR2 are SGHDT and YYEEEE. The CDR3 DNA reads as TGTGCCAGCAGCTTGTGGCCGGGTGAGAGGGAGCAGTACTTC. Its protein is CASSLWPGEREQYF.

This clone was counted between two and nine times. The chain joins TRBV25-1 to TRBJ2-4; 7 bases map to TRBD1. CDR3 size: 18 residues. V trimming: 7 bases; J trimming: 2 bases; junction bases outside the gene matches: 17. The germline CDR1 and CDR2 sequences are MGHDK and SYGVNS. The CDR3 here is CASTEGTGEGLTKNIQYF. CDR3 DNA: TGTGCCAGCACAGAAGGAACAGGGGAAGGTTTGACCAAAAACATTCAGTACTTC. The whole variable domain, remainder taken from reference TRBV25-1 and TRBJ2-4, is EADIYQTPRYLVIGTGKKITLECSQTMGHDKMYWYQQDPGMELHLIHYSYGVNSTEKGDLSSESTVSRIRTEHFPLTLESARPSHTSQYLCASTEGTGEGLTKNIQYFGAGTRLSVL.

This chain joins TRBV15 and TRBJ1-5; 10 nucleotides match TRBD1. Germline-derived CDR1 and CDR2 are LNHNV and YYDKDF (reference sequence). The CDR3 is 13 amino acids. V was pared by 9 bases and J by 3 bases, with 2 bases of the junction left unmatched. The CDR3 DNA follows: TGTGCCACTGGGACAGGGGACAATCAGCCCCAGCATTTT. It yields the protein CATGTGDNQPQHF.

The genes are TRBV7-9 and TRBJ1-1; maybe TRBD1 (6 bases). The V end lost 4 bases, the J end lost 7 bases, and 16 bases lay between the germline ends. Per germline, CDR1 SEHNR and CDR2 FQNEAQ (reference sequence). There are 14 residues in the CDR3. The CDR3 DNA sequence: TGTGCCAGCAGCTACCTAGGGACAACCCGTGAAGCTTTCTTT. Translated: CASSYLGTTREAFF.

This clone was counted once. The J gene is TRBJ1-1, the V gene TRBV15; 8 bases are a match to TRBD1. Germline trimming cut 4 bases from V and 6 bases from J; bases unmatched to any gene: 4. This CDR3 has 13 amino acids. Germline V gives CDR1 LNHNV, CDR2 YYDKDF (reference sequence). The CDR3 nucleotides read TGTGCCACCAGCACCCGGACAGGGCCTGAAGCTTTCTTT. Protein sequence: CATSTRTGPEAFF.

This chain links TRBV19 with TRBJ2-2; D perhaps matches TRBD2 (6 bases). V lost 10 bases to trimming and J lost 3 bases, with 9 bases between them. Germline V lookup: CDR1 LNHDA, CDR2 SQIVND (reference sequence). The CDR3 loop spans 12 amino acids. Here the CDR3 reads CATRRDTGELFF. The DNA for the CDR3 is TGTGCCACCAGGAGGGACACCGGGGAGCTGTTTTTT.

This sequence joins TRBV28 and TRBJ1-5; 11 bases map to TRBD1. The junction had 14 bases not matched to a gene; V was cut back by 6 bases and J by 7 bases. This CDR3 is built from 17 residues. Germline assignment: CDR1 MDHEN and CDR2 SYDVKM. The chain's CDR3 is CASSRARGTGGVQPQHF. The CDR3 DNA is TGTGCCAGCAGCCGTGCGCGAGGGACAGGGGGAGTCCAGCCCCAGCATTTT.

This chain uses TRBV6-4 with TRBJ2-1; a possible D gene is TRBD2 (6 bases). The germline CDR1 and CDR2 sequences are MRHNA and SNTAGT. The CDR3 totals 18 residues. V shed 7 bases and J shed 7 bases, with 29 bases lying between them. The CDR3 here is CASTRKEAPGARSNEQFF. CDR3 coding DNA: TGTGCCAGCACTCGAAAGGAAGCCCCGGGAGCCAGGTCTAATGAGCAGTTCTTC.

This rearrangement joins TRBV6-5 to TRBJ2-3, with D possibly matching TRBD1 (6 bases). The CDR3 totals 14 residues. V was pared by 5 bases and J by 2 bases, with 11 bases between. Germline V CDR1 and CDR2: MNHEY, SVGAGI. CDR3 sequence (DNA): TGTGCCAGCAGTAGACAGGTTTACACAGATACGCAGTATTTT. Translated, it gives CASSRQVYTDTQYF.

This chain connects TRBV7-9 to TRBJ1-6; the D is unclear. Trimming took 2 bases from V and 7 from J, leaving 9 bases between them. Germline CDR1 and CDR2: SEHNR and FQNEAQ (reference sequence). CDR3 length: 14 amino acids. The CDR3 sequence: CASSLSLRNSPLHF. The CDR3 nucleotides are TGTGCCAGCAGCTTAAGTTTGAGAAATTCACCCCTCCACTTT.

This chain links TRBV18 with TRBJ2-1, with TRBD2 identical over 13 bases. Trimming cost V 8 bases and J 9 bases; bases outside gene matches: 13. Germline values: CDR1 KGHSH, CDR2 LQKENI. CDR3 length equals 16 residues. In DNA form, the CDR3 reads TGTGCCAGCAACCGAGGGACTAGCGGGACTATGGGTGAGCAGTTCTTC. Residues: CASNRGTSGTMGEQFF.

The chain employs TRBV5-1 and TRBJ2-5, with TRBD1 matching 7 bases. The CDR3 runs to 15 residues. Germline lookup yields CDR1 SGHRS and CDR2 YFSETQ. Trimming took 4 bases from V and 2 from J; bases not matched to a gene: 8. The CDR3: CASSLVLGQQETQYF. The CDR3 DNA reads TGCGCCAGCAGCCTAGTTTTGGGACAGCAAGAGACCCAGTACTTC.